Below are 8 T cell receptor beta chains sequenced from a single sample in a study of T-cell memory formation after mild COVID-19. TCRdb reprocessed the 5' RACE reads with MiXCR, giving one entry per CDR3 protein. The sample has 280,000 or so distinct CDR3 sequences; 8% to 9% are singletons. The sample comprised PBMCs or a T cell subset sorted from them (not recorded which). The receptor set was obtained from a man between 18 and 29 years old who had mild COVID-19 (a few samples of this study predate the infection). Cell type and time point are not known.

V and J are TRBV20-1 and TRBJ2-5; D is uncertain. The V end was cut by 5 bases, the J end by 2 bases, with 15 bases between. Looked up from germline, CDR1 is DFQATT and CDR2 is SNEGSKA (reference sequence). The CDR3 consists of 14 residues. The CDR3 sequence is CSALTEGLQETQYF. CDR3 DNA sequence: TGCAGTGCTCTTACTGAAGGCTTACAAGAGACCCAGTACTTC.

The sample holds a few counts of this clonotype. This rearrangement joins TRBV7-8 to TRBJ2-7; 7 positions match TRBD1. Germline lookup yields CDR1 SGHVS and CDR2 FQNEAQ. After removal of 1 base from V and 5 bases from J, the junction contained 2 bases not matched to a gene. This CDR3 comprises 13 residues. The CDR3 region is CASSLGTGDEQYV. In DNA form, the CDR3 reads TGTGCCAGCAGCTTAGGTACAGGGGACGAGCAGTACGTC.

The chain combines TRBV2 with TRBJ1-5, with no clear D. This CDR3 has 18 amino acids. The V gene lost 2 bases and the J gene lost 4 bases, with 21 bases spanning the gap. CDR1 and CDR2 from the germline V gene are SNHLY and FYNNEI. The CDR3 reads CASSELLGNLRENQPQHF. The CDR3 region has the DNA TGTGCCAGCAGTGAACTTCTGGGGAACCTCCGGGAGAATCAGCCCCAGCATTTT. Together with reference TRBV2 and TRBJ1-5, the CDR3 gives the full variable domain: EPEVTQTPSHQVTQMGQEVILRCVPISNHLYFYWYRQILGQKVEFLVSFYNNEISEKSEIFDDQFSVERPDGSNFTLKIRSTKLEDSAMYFCASSELLGNLRENQPQHFGDGTRLSIL.

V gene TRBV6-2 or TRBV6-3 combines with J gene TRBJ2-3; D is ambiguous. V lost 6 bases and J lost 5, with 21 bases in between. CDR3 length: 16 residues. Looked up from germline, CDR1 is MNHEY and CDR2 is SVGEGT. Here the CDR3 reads CASRIPTSSAVDTQYF. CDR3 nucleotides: TGTGCCAGCAGGATACCCACCTCAAGTGCGGTAGATACGCAGTATTTT.

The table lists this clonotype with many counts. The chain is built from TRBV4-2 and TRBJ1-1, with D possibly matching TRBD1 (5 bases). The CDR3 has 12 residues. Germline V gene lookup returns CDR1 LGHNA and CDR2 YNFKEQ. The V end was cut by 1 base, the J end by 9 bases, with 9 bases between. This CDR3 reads CASSQVQGKAFF. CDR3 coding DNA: TGTGCCAGCAGCCAAGTGCAGGGAAAAGCTTTCTTT.

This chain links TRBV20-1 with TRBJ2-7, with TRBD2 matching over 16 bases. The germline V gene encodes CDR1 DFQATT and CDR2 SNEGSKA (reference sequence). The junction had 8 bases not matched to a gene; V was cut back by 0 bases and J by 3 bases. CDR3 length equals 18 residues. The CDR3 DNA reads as TGCAGTGCTAGAGATGTGGGACTAGCGGGGGGGACTGGCTACGAGCAGTACTTC. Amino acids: CSARDVGLAGGTGYEQYF.

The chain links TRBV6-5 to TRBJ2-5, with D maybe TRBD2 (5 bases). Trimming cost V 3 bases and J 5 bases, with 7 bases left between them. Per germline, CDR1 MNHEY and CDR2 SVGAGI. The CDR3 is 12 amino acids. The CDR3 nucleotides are TGTGCCAGCAGTTATGAGGGCGAGACCCAGTACTTC. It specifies CASSYEGETQYF.

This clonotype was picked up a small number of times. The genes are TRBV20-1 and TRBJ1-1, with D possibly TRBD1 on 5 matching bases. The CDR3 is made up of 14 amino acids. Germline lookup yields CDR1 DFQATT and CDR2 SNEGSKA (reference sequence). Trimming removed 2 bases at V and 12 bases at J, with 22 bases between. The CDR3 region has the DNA TGCAGTGCTAGACTCCCCTTGGGACGCACTGGGACTTTCTTT. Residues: CSARLPLGRTGTFF.